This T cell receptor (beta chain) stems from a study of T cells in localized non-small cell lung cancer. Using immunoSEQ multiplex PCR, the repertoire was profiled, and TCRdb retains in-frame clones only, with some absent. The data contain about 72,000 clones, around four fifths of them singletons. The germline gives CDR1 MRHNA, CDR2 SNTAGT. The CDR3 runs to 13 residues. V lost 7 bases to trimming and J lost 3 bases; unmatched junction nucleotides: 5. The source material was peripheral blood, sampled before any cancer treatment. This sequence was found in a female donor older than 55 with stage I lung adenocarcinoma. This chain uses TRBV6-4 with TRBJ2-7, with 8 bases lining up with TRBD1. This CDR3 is CASKGTGYYEQYF. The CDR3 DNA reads TGTGCCAGCAAGGGGACAGGATACTACGAGCAGTACTTC.